The 24 T cell receptor beta chains presented below share a single source sample, sequenced in a study of CD8+CD57+ T cells in acquired aplastic anemia. Both TCR beta VDJ combination and CDR3 sequence profiling were carried out. Genomic DNA was the template for this profiling. MiXCR, applied by TCRdb to the reads, yields one record per CDR3 protein. The sample includes 150,000 to 200,000 distinct CDR3 sequences, roughly 48% of them seen just once. Specimen: sorted CD4+, CD8+, or CD8+CD57+ T cells (not recorded which) from PBMCs. The receptors shown here come from a human donor in good health.

This clonotype was seen more than once but under ten times. A much larger clone differs from this one at a single base, so this may be a read error. The chain couples TRBV7-3 to TRBJ2-1, with 9 bases aligning to TRBD2. CDR3 length: 15 amino acids. The germline gives CDR1 SGHTA, CDR2 FQGTGA. CDR3 bases: TGTGCCAGCAGCATTAGCGGGAGTTCCTACAATGAGCAGCTCTTC. This sequence encodes CASSISGSSYNEQLF.

The chain uses TRBV28 and TRBJ2-7; D unclear. Trimming shortened V by 7 bases and J by 7 bases, and 11 bases separated the two germline ends. There are 11 residues in the CDR3. CDR1 is MDHEN, CDR2 SYDVKM, per germline. The CDR3: CASMREREQYF. The CDR3 nucleotides are TGTGCCAGCATGCGAGAGAGGGAGCAGTACTTC.

V and J are TRBV19 and TRBJ2-1, with a weak D call TRBD2 (7 bases). V lost 7 bases and J lost 11, with 18 bases in between. This CDR3 is 13 amino acids long. The germline gives CDR1 LNHDA, CDR2 SQIVND (reference sequence). The CDR3 sequence: CASTPPGGSQQFF. Written as DNA, the CDR3 is TGTGCCAGTACCCCCCCGGGGGGCTCGCAGCAGTTCTTC.

The DNA of the CDR3 is TGTGCCAGCAGCTTGTCGGGCAGGAACTATGGCTACACCTTC. Translation gives CASSLSGRNYGYTF. The chain is built from TRBV5-6 and TRBJ1-2; D is undetermined. Germline CDR1 reads SGHDT; CDR2 reads YYEEEE. With 1 base removed from V and 2 bases from J, the gap between germline ends came to 9 bases. The CDR3 contains 14 residues. Full variable domain (remainder filled in from reference TRBV5-6 and TRBJ1-2): DAGVTQSPTHLIKTRGQQVTLRCSPKSGHDTVSWYQQALGQGPQFIFQYYEEEERQRGNFPDRFSGHQFPNYSSELNVNALLLGDSALYLCASSLSGRNYGYTFGSGTRLTVV.

With respect to this clonotype: The conserved phenylalanine or tryptophan is not found at the CDR3 terminus, so this likely reflects a read error. The chain carries TRBV11-2 and TRBJ2-1, with 11 bases fitting TRBD2. The CDR3 totals 14 residues. CDR1 and CDR2 from the germline V gene are SGHAT and FQNNGV. Trimming took 6 bases from V and 3 from J; bases not matched to a gene: 1. CDR3 DNA sequence: TGTGCCAGCAGTACTAGCGGGGGCTACAATGAGCAGTTCTCC. This codes for CASSTSGGYNEQFS.

This clonotype was recorded at least ten times. V usage is TRBV5-4 and J usage is TRBJ2-7; 9 nucleotides line up with TRBD2. CDR3 length: 16 amino acids. Trimming at V came to 0 bases and at J to 4 bases, leaving 8 bases not matched to a gene. Per germline, CDR1 SGHNT and CDR2 YYREEE (reference sequence). The CDR3, as DNA: TGTGCCAGCAGCTTGGCCTGGTCTAGCGGGATATACGAGCAGTACTTC. Translated: CASSLAWSSGIYEQYF.

Many counts were recorded for this clonotype. V gene TRBV30 combines with J gene TRBJ2-5, with D possibly TRBD2 on 5 matching bases. Looked up from germline, CDR1 is GTSNPN and CDR2 is SVGIG (reference sequence). This CDR3 contains 12 residues. V was shortened by 3 bases and J by 5 bases, with 10 bases between the two germline ends. The CDR3: CAWRMEAETQYF. In DNA form, the CDR3 reads TGTGCCTGGAGGATGGAGGCGGAGACCCAGTACTTC.

In its sample, this clonotype was seen many times. The chain carries TRBV20-1 and TRBJ1-5; TRBD1 might be the D (6 bases). This CDR3 contains 14 residues. V was pared by 1 base and J by 4 bases, with 11 bases between. The germline V gene has CDR1 DFQATT and CDR2 SNEGSKA (reference sequence). CDR3 coding DNA: TGCAGTGCTAGAGTTGGGGGCGGGAATCAGCCCCAGCATTTT. Protein: CSARVGGGNQPQHF.

There are a few counts of this clonotype. In DNA form, the CDR3 reads TGCAGCGTCGAGGGTTTGGCGGGGATCTACGAGCAGTACTTC. It is translated as CSVEGLAGIYEQYF. The J gene is TRBJ2-7, the V gene TRBV29-1; maybe TRBD2 (6 bases). Trimming shortened V by 6 bases and J by 3 bases, and 18 bases separated the two germline ends. Germline CDR1 SQVTM, CDR2 ANQGSEA. CDR3 length equals 14 residues.

The rearrangement joins TRBV12-3 or TRBV12-4 to TRBJ2-4, with TRBD2 matching over 13 bases. This CDR3 is 17 amino acids long. The V gene end was trimmed by 6 bases and the J gene end by 2 bases; junction bases not matched to a gene: 7. DNA for the CDR3: TGTGCCAGCAGCCCTACTAGCGGGAGGGCCCCCAAAAACATTCAGTACTTC. Protein product: CASSPTSGRAPKNIQYF.

The chain employs TRBV28 and TRBJ1-2; D is ambiguous. The CDR3 has 12 amino acids. Germline V gene data show CDR1 as MDHEN and CDR2 as SYDVKM. Trimming cost V 1 base and J 7 bases, with 7 bases left between them. The CDR3: CASSLLSGGYTF. The CDR3 DNA sequence: TGTGCCAGCAGTTTATTAAGCGGTGGCTACACCTTC.

The CDR3 coding sequence is TGTGCCAGCTCAGCAAGGGGGTACCTCACAGATACGCAGTATTTT. Amino acids: CASSARGYLTDTQYF. This chain uses TRBV18 with TRBJ2-3; tentative D call: TRBD1 (6 bases). Trimming left V 5 bases short and J 2 bases short, with 14 bases between. The germline V gene has CDR1 KGHSH and CDR2 LQKENI. The CDR3 loop spans 15 amino acids.

The rearrangement joins TRBV7-3 to TRBJ2-2; D gene uncertain. From germline, CDR1 is SGHTA and CDR2 FQGTGA. This CDR3 has 13 amino acids. Trimming took off 5 bases at V and 7 bases at J, with 11 bases between the two ends. CDR3 DNA: TGTGCCAGCAGCGCCGTCGCTAACGGGGAGCTGTTTTTT. This codes for CASSAVANGELFF.

The rearrangement links TRBV3-1 to TRBJ2-1, with D maybe TRBD1 (5 bases). Germline lookup yields CDR1 LGHDT and CDR2 YNNKEL (reference sequence). V lost 0 bases to trimming and J lost 1 base, with 10 bases between them. The CDR3 consists of 16 residues. This CDR3 is CASSQELKGSYNEQFF. CDR3 in DNA: TGTGCCAGCAGCCAAGAGTTGAAGGGGTCCTACAATGAGCAGTTCTTC.

This clonotype was observed many times. The V call is TRBV12-3 or TRBV12-4, the J call TRBJ2-4; D gene ambiguous. Trimming shortened V by 7 bases and J by 9 bases, and 13 bases separated the two germline ends. CDR3 length equals 12 residues. The CDR3 coding sequence is TGTGCCAGCACCATCCCACATGGCATTCAGTACTTC. Translation: CASTIPHGIQYF.

For the CDR3, the DNA is TGCAGCGTTCAGGATCCGAGAGCTTTCTTT. Translated, it gives CSVQDPRAFF. This chain joins TRBV29-1 and TRBJ1-1; no clear D gene. The CDR3 length is 10 residues. The germline V and J ends were trimmed by 5 bases and 10 bases, with 11 bases remaining between them. CDR1 and CDR2 from the germline V gene are SQVTM and ANQGSEA. Combining the CDR3 with reference TRBV29-1 and TRBJ1-1 gives the whole variable domain SAVISQKPSRDICQRGTSLTIQCQVDSQVTMMFWYRQQPGQSLTLIATANQGSEATYESGFVIDKFPISRPNLTFSTLTVSNMSPEDSSIYLCSVQDPRAFFGQGTRLTVV.

By sample fraction, this clonotype is medium-sized (0.01 to 0.1%). CDR3 coding DNA: TGTGCCAGCAGTGTATCCCTGGGACAGGGCTACGAGCAGTACTTC. It yields the protein CASSVSLGQGYEQYF. The rearrangement uses TRBV25-1 and TRBJ2-7, with TRBD1 matching 9 bases. With 4 bases clipped from V and 3 bases from J, the junction kept 7 bases outside the gene matches. Germline values: CDR1 MGHDK, CDR2 SYGVNS. This CDR3 is built from 15 residues.

This clonotype was detected ten times or more. The chain carries TRBV29-1 and TRBJ2-7; 8 bases fit TRBD1. CDR1 SQVTM and CDR2 ANQGSEA come from the germline V gene. This CDR3 has 13 residues. The junction had 7 bases not matched to a gene; V was cut back by 4 bases and J by 5 bases. CDR3 residues: CSVVQGGGDEQYF. CDR3 bases: TGCAGCGTTGTACAGGGGGGAGGCGACGAGCAGTACTTC.

The V call is TRBV15, the J call TRBJ2-5; 9 bases fit TRBD1. From germline, CDR1 is LNHNV and CDR2 YYDKDF (reference sequence). The V and J ends lost 0 bases and 9 bases, in that order; junction bases with no gene match: 11. This CDR3 spans 16 amino acids. CDR3 region: CATSRDVTGGETAQYF. As DNA, the CDR3 is TGTGCCACCAGCAGAGATGTCACAGGGGGCGAGACGGCCCAGTACTTC.

The CDR3 is CAIGDGNTGELFF. CDR3 bases: TGTGCCATCGGGGACGGGAACACCGGGGAGCTGTTTTTT. The chain couples TRBV10-3 to TRBJ2-2; possibly TRBD1 or TRBD2 for D (5 bases each). Trimming took off 8 bases at V and 1 base at J, with 8 bases between the two ends. CDR3 length: 13 amino acids. CDR1 is ENHRY and CDR2 is SYGVKD in the germline V gene.

This chain links TRBV28 with TRBJ2-7; 13 bases fit TRBD2. Germline-derived CDR1 and CDR2 are MDHEN and SYDVKM. V gave up 8 bases and J gave up 4 bases; unmatched junction bases: 2. CDR3 length: 13 residues. The CDR3 sequence: CASGLAGVYEQYF. In nucleotides, the CDR3 is TGTGCCAGCGGACTAGCGGGAGTGTACGAGCAGTACTTC.

This clonotype was seen at least ten times. The chain is built from TRBV19 and TRBJ1-6; D ambiguous. V lost 3 bases and J 4 bases, leaving 13 bases between the germline ends. Germline CDR1 LNHDA, CDR2 SQIVND (reference sequence). There are 16 residues in the CDR3. CDR3 bases: TGTGCCAGTAGTATGGATTCAAATGGGTATAATTCACCCCTCCACTTT. This translates into CASSMDSNGYNSPLHF.

The genes are TRBV24-1 and TRBJ1-2, with 9 positions matching TRBD1. There are 16 residues in the CDR3. V was pared by 3 bases and J by 4 bases, with 8 bases of the junction left unmatched. Germline assignment: CDR1 KGHDR and CDR2 SFDVKD. In DNA form, the CDR3 reads TGTGCCACCAGTGATCACAGGGGGCGCGAGTCCTATGGCTACACCTTC. As protein: CATSDHRGRESYGYTF.

This clonotype was counted ten times or more. This chain uses TRBV7-2 with TRBJ2-7, with a possible D match to TRBD1 (6 bases). The CDR3 is made up of 15 amino acids. Trimming took off 5 bases at V and 2 bases at J, with 16 bases between the two ends. Germline assignment: CDR1 SGHTA and CDR2 FQGNSA. The CDR3 bases are TGTGCCAGCAGCAGTGCTTCGTGGGGGCCCTACGAGCAGTACTTC. Amino acid sequence: CASSSASWGPYEQYF.